This TCR beta chain derives from a study of cytomegalovirus exposure and HLA in healthy donors (dated by TCRdb to about 2017). Notes on the research overall: An earlier analysis of more than 550 of the donors reported 276 Gb of sequence data and roughly 120 million unique TCR beta sequences obtained from around 170 million T cells. Both class I and class II loci were covered by HLA typing, at four-digit resolution. Among several hundred genotyped donors of the cohort, an average of about 220,000 unique TCR beta nucleotide sequences was sequenced per donor, of which about 18% were non-productive. An early release that covered several hundred HLA-typed donors contained about 290 gigabases of sequencing data and around 80 million unique TCR sequences. Along with the approximately 620-subject first cohort, a separate validation cohort of over a hundred different subjects was used. The later analysis used no new phenotypic data to find candidate immune exposures, relying instead on TCR beta sequences and their occurrence across donors. In a later analysis, previously published TCR beta repertoires from 666 donors were re-analyzed and high-resolution HLA genotyping was added so that TCR occurrence patterns could be studied. To predict cytomegalovirus infection status, the study brought together high-throughput TCR immunosequencing, statistical association of individual TCRs with disease status, and machine learning. Every discovery cohort repertoire had been produced on one sequencing platform. The number of typed donors differed by locus: roughly 620-630 for A, B, C, DRB1 and DQB1; some 500 for DQA1; about 600 for DPA1; and roughly 470 for DPB1. Roughly 5 DR-DQ haplotypes were handled as single units for association and clustering, since linkage in the cohort was strong. An earlier analysis of 587 of the donors used high-throughput TCR beta sequencing to judge whether each TCR beta V gene segment behaved as functional or pseudogenic. Donor age, sex, ethnicity and CMV serostatus were compiled alongside the repertoire data. In a later genetic analysis, genome-wide SNP genotypes for about three fifths of the roughly 670 donors were used, and that subset was treated as a discovery cohort. Using immunosequencing, the study profiled T cell repertoires from 550 to 750 subjects and related those repertoires to cytomegalovirus serostatus. The genetic ancestry cluster associated with self-reported Caucasian donors included around four fifths of the roughly 410 genotyped donors. The study was designed to test whether signatures of past pathogen exposure could be identified by cataloging public T cell receptors.

Results the study describes overall, beyond this receptor: Some IMGT-functional V segments, including TRBV6-2 and TRBV6-3, could not be told apart with the 87-base-pair reads, so those segments were excluded. According to a later analysis, TCR association rates differed among HLA loci, with DRB1 alleles showing the most associated TCRs and HLA-C alleles showing the fewest. A few of the identified cytomegalovirus-associated TCR beta chains were confirmed in vitro to be specific for cytomegalovirus antigens. When HLA alleles, especially DR and DQ, strongly co-occurred, TCR associations were difficult to assign to individual alleles. Most CMV-associated TCR beta chains appeared to be HLA-restricted in a later analysis, and the HLA associations seemed to be driven largely by CMV exposure. A further reported finding was that TCR beta sequences accurately predicted the HLA-A and HLA-B alleles for most subjects in the first cohort. Because counts were too low, seventeen rarely observed V segments, including chromosome 9 orphons, were excluded from the earlier analysis of several hundred of the donors. Immune exposure information for the cohort was limited to CMV serostatus. The classifier was reported to diagnose cytomegalovirus status with high specificity and sensitivity in both the original and validation cohorts. In the study, some 180 TCR beta chains were listed as associated with cytomegalovirus. Because HLA typing was unavailable for some donors at each locus, only the typed subset was used in association tests. The presence/absence analyses assumed that sequencing depth was roughly uniform across donors, and that assumption may not be true. An association between a missense DCLRE1C variant and V-gene and J-gene trimming of TCR beta chains was found in a later genetic analysis and replicated in an independent cohort. In a later genetic analysis, fewer N-insertions in productive TCRs were reported among donors in an Asian-associated ancestry cluster than the roughly 700-donor mean. The sequencing pipeline was judged likely to have produced a cluster of highly shared sequence variants as a technical artifact. Most TCR sequences were seen in very few donors, while some public TCRs were found in many individuals. Specific HLA alleles were associated with roughly 17,000 TCR beta sequences at a false discovery rate of 0.05 in a later analysis. An earlier analysis of 587 of the donors showed that most TCR beta V segments appeared in productive rearrangements either about 87% or about 30% of the time, which broadly matched IMGT annotations. Linkage disequilibrium might explain the correlated functional status among segregating V segments, but an unknown experimental factor could not be excluded. According to a later analysis, parvovirus B19, influenza, CMV and Epstein-Barr virus appeared linked to several top co-occurrence clusters. The authors suggested that the approach could potentially be generalized to other disease states and immunological phenotypes. In a later analysis, HLA-associated TCR beta chains were found to be more clonally expanded and to have lower generation probabilities than equally common non-associated chains. In this cohort, only TCR beta chains were sequenced, and detectable features were limited by the absence of alpha or paired-chain data.

The cohort comprised some 730 healthy bone marrow donors. At the time of sampling, all cohort members were nominally healthy, though unrecorded immune exposures were likely present. The donor was CMV seronegative and belonged to the group of around 350 seronegative cohort members. Every donor gave a peripheral blood sample, and the peripheral blood mononuclear cells from that sample were used for TCR beta sequencing. The Qiagen DNeasy Blood Extraction Kit was used to extract genomic DNA from the blood cell samples. With regard to this clone: The specificity of this receptor is unknown. No base quality values were provided; no much bigger clone lies one nucleotide off.

The CDR3 starts with the cysteine, ends with the phenylalanine, and has 13 residues. Just CDR3 DNA is preserved here, 39 bases in frame from base 1. The trim is 0 bases for V and 2 bases for J, with a gap of 5 bases between the germline ends. Per the germline V gene, SGHRS is the CDR1 and YFSETQ is the CDR2. The method was the immunoSEQ multiplex PCR assay. For the multiplex PCR, a mixture combining 60 forward primers for TCR Vbeta segments and 13 reverse primers for TCR Jbeta segments was used. Amplification of the CDR3 region of rearranged TCR beta genes was performed with a multiplex PCR assay on genomic DNA. The amplified TCR beta libraries were sequenced on the Illumina HiSeq System as 87-base-pair reads. Under the source paper's analysis protocol: A later analysis counted about 80 million unique TCR beta chains across the 666 repertoires, and roughly 9.9 million of these chains were shared by at least two donors. A nearest-neighbor algorithm error-corrected the raw reads and collapsed the reads into unique sequences, merging closely related sequences to remove PCR and sequencing errors. To assign V, D and J gene segments, CDR3 sequences were aligned to IMGT reference sequences. Each retained sequence needed at least a six-nucleotide match to both a V gene segment and a J gene segment. A rearrangement counted as productive if the CDR3 had no stop codons and remained in frame with V and J, and every other rearrangement counted as non-productive. Following IMGT convention, CDR3 was defined as the stretch from the second conserved V-encoded cysteine to the conserved J-encoded phenylalanine. The earlier analysis of some 580 of the donors excluded any sequence lacking an unambiguous match to a single V gene segment. In an earlier analysis of almost 600 of the donors, a V segment was called functional when productive rearrangements were above 56.7%, and segregating when the standard deviation between donors exceeded 5%. A statistical classification framework was built to diagnose cytomegalovirus status from the catalog of TCR beta chain sequences. In a later analysis, V and J genes were assigned by comparing TCR nucleotide sequences against IMGT/GENE-DB human TR gene sequences. In a later analysis, CDR3 sequences and most-parsimonious VDJ recombination scenarios were assigned using the TCRdist pipeline. In a later analysis, every TCR beta chain was defined by the combination of its CDR3 amino acid sequence and its V-gene family, and reads without a unique V-gene family were dropped. In a later analysis, fewer than 650 highly shared, low-generation-probability nucleotide sequences were removed to address suspected cross-contamination and a sequencing artifact. A later analysis calculated a clonal expansion index for each public chain from normalized within-repertoire ranks of inferred template counts. In a later analysis, generation probabilities were computed using a VDJ recombination model fitted to out-of-frame rearrangements, and the results were checked against IGoR. In a later analysis, hypergeometric tests were used to score TCR-TCR, TCR-HLA and TCR-CMV co-occurrence, with a repertoire-size bias correction applied to TCR pairs. To estimate false discovery rates, a later analysis permuted the HLA or CMV assignments 20 times. A later analysis grouped co-occurring TCRs with DBSCAN, adding TCRdist sequence similarity when clustering within HLA-allele-positive subsets. Co-occurrence clustering excluded repertoires with fewer than 30,000 or more than 120,000 public chains, plus five with anomalous nucleotide sharing. Sourced from immuneACCESS, this table was stored by TCRdb with only in-frame sequences that have V and J called. A share of the clones is absent; for the studies checked, an unresolved V gene accounts for under half, and the remainder has no known explanation. V, J and clone size reflect that table, while D and trimming were determined from the DNA. A total of under 200,000 clones appear in this sample, over 75% of them only once. The ten largest account for 0.5% to 0.55% of the sample.

The chain is encoded by TRBV5-1 joined to TRBJ1-1, with the D gene uncertain. The source material was PBMCs. This TCR came from a woman aged 45-59 years in good health and CMV-seronegative. The CDR3 amino acid sequence is: CASSLVPNTEAFF. The DNA is as follows: TGCGCCAGCAGCTTGGTTCCAAACACTGAAGCTTTCTTT.